Included here is one TCR beta chain sequence, with context. The antigen is unknown. Preparation of the TCRbeta library was carried out with unique molecular identifiers. TCRdb fed the PCR reads into MiXCR, producing one record per CDR3 protein. The profile shows about 980,000 distinct CDR3 sequences, about 31% of them singletons. The source of the sample is a study of T-cell reconstitution after alpha-beta-depleted transplantation in children. General observations from the study: Two months or so post-transplant, alpha-beta T cells reportedly derived from several hundred expanded graft clones.

This CDR3 region has 15 residues. V trimming: 1 base; J trimming: 9 bases; junction bases outside the gene matches: 5. Germline assignment: CDR1 SGHRS and CDR2 YFSETQ. The source of this sequence is a boy in the first two years of life who had a stem cell transplant for SCID, so the T cells may come from the graft donor. The V gene is TRBV5-1, the J gene TRBJ2-1, with 12 bases lining up with TRBD2. Sequenced here: PBMCs, mostly from graft donor cells, sampled 360 days after TCRalphabeta/CD19-depleted stem cell transplant. This CDR3 is CASSLRLAGAVEQFF. CDR3 nucleotides: TGCGCCAGCAGCTTGCGACTAGCGGGGGCCGTTGAGCAGTTCTTC.